The 18 T cell receptor beta chains presented below share a single source sample, sequenced in a study of blood T cell repertoires in COVID-19 (dated by TCRdb to 2018 to 2020). Library preparation was by the immunoSEQ multiplex PCR assay. TCRdb retrieved this table from immuneACCESS and kept in-frame rearrangements only. Not all clones are present; in checked studies, unresolved V genes account for under half, and no reason is known for the remainder. Within this sample are 470,000 or so clones, with roughly 88% of them counted one time only. Of the sample, approximately 2.9% is held by the ten largest clones. The sequencing input was peripheral blood. The receptors here all came from a human donor in a cohort sampled during active COVID-19.

CDR3 in amino acids: CASSVGGPIGELFF. The CDR3 DNA follows: TGTGCCAGCAGTGTGGGGGGGCCAATAGGGGAGCTGTTTTTT. This sequence joins TRBV2 and TRBJ2-2, with D tentatively TRBD2 (7 bases). The ends were cut back, 4 bases at V and 8 bases at J, with 14 bases in the middle. Germline loops: CDR1 SNHLY, CDR2 FYNNEI. This CDR3 is built from 14 residues. Filled out from reference TRBV2 and TRBJ2-2, the complete variable domain reads EPEVTQTPSHQVTQMGQEVILRCVPISNHLYFYWYRQILGQKVEFLVSFYNNEISEKSEIFDDQFSVERPDGSNFTLKIRSTKLEDSAMYFCASSVGGPIGELFFGEGSRLTVL.

This clone was observed once. The V and J genes are TRBV11-2 and TRBJ2-1; 8 bases fit TRBD2. J gave up 5 bases and V 1 base, and 4 bases lay outside the gene matches. CDR1 is SGHAT and CDR2 is FQNNGV in the germline V gene. This CDR3 is built from 15 residues. Here the CDR3 DNA reads TGTGCCAGCAGCTTAGTACTAGCGGAACACAATGAGCAGTTCTTC. It encodes CASSLVLAEHNEQFF.

The chain recombines TRBV5-1 with TRBJ2-3; D may be TRBD1 (5 bases). The V end lost 0 bases, the J end lost 10 bases, and 15 bases lay between the germline ends. The CDR3 totals 14 residues. Germline loops: CDR1 SGHRS, CDR2 YFSETQ. This chain's CDR3 is CASSLAADSSAQYF. CDR3 DNA sequence: TGCGCCAGCAGCTTGGCCGCTGACAGCTCAGCGCAGTATTTT.

The chain couples TRBV29-1 to TRBJ2-3; tentatively, D is TRBD1 (5 bases). The CDR3 is made up of 13 amino acids. Trimming took 4 bases from V and 6 from J, leaving 14 bases between them. The germline gives CDR1 SQVTM, CDR2 ANQGSEA. The CDR3 DNA reads as TGCAGCGTTGTCACAGGCCTTAGGGATACGCAGTATTTT. It is translated as CSVVTGLRDTQYF.

The rearrangement joins TRBV6-6 to TRBJ2-7, with D tentatively TRBD1 (6 bases). With 4 bases removed from V and 0 bases from J, the gap between germline ends came to 16 bases. Per the germline V gene, CDR1 is MNHNY and CDR2 is SVGAGI (reference sequence). This CDR3 has 16 residues. CDR3 loop: CASSSTNQGSSYEQYF. The DNA of the CDR3 is TGTGCCAGCAGTTCTACAAACCAGGGGTCCTCCTACGAGCAGTACTTC.

The chain joins TRBV7-2 to TRBJ2-7; TRBD1 might be the D (6 bases). CDR1 is SGHTA, CDR2 FQGNSA, per germline. This CDR3 contains 13 residues. V was trimmed by 5 bases and J by 6 bases, leaving 14 bases between them. Written as DNA, the CDR3 is TGTGCCAGCAGCGTACGCCGGGACACCGAGCAGTACTTC. Translated, it gives CASSVRRDTEQYF. Combining the CDR3 with reference TRBV7-2 and TRBJ2-7 gives the whole variable domain GAGVSQSPSNKVTEKGKDVELRCDPISGHTALYWYRQSLGQGLEFLIYFQGNSAPDKSGLPSDRFSAERTGGSVSTLTIQRTQQEDSAVYLCASSVRRDTEQYFGPGTRLTVT.

This chain uses TRBV15 with TRBJ1-3; no clear D. From germline, CDR1 is LNHNV and CDR2 YYDKDF (reference sequence). V lost 0 bases and J lost 2, with 8 bases in between. The CDR3 totals 15 residues. CDR3 coding DNA: TGTGCCACCAGCAGAGATCCCGTAACTGGAAACACCATATATTTT. It is translated as CATSRDPVTGNTIYF. Looking up the rest from reference TRBV15 and TRBJ1-3 gives the full variable domain: DAMVIQNPRYQVTQFGKPVTLSCSQTLNHNVMYWYQQKSSQAPKLLFHYYDKDFNNEADTPDNFQSRRPNTSFCFLDIRSPGLGDTAMYLCATSRDPVTGNTIYFGEGSWLTVV.

The V gene is TRBV4-1, the J gene TRBJ1-1; no definite D call. The CDR3 totals 13 residues. CDR1 is MGHRA and CDR2 is YSYEKL in the germline V gene. V dropped 7 bases and J dropped 4 bases, with 13 bases sitting between them. The DNA for the CDR3 is TGCGCCAGCATGGTAACTGGAGGCACTGAAGCTTTCTTT. Its translation is CASMVTGGTEAFF.

CDR3 protein: CASSRKGADTEAFF. The CDR3 nucleotides are TGTGCCAGTAGTAGAAAGGGGGCGGACACTGAAGCTTTCTTT. The chain couples TRBV19 to TRBJ1-1; 7 nucleotides match TRBD1. Germline-derived CDR1 and CDR2 are LNHDA and SQIVND (reference sequence). J was trimmed by 3 bases and V by 4 bases; bases with no gene match: 5. CDR3 length: 14 amino acids.

The chain recombines TRBV30 with TRBJ1-3, with D unresolved. The CDR3 covers 18 residues. Germline V lookup: CDR1 GTSNPN, CDR2 SVGIG (reference sequence). Trimming took off 2 bases at V and 2 bases at J, with 22 bases between the two ends. DNA of the CDR3: TGTGCCTGGAGTTTTTTTATGGGCTGGCGGGGAACTGGAAACACCATATATTTT. This sequence encodes CAWSFFMGWRGTGNTIYF.

This clone was found many times. The chain joins TRBV9 to TRBJ2-5; tentative D call: TRBD2 (6 bases). Trimming stripped 4 bases from V and 3 bases from J, with 10 bases between. The CDR3 loop spans 13 amino acids. From germline, CDR1 is SGDLS and CDR2 YYNGEE. The CDR3 region is CASSPRLEETQYF. DNA for the CDR3: TGTGCCAGCAGCCCACGACTAGAAGAGACCCAGTACTTC.

V and J are TRBV4-3 and TRBJ2-7, with 7 bases fitting TRBD2. Per the germline V gene, CDR1 is LGHNA and CDR2 is YSLEER. With V trimmed by 0 bases and J by 2 bases, 10 bases remained unmatched. The CDR3 runs to 17 residues. CDR3 region: CASSQEGEREGPYEQYF. The CDR3, as DNA: TGCGCCAGCAGCCAAGAGGGTGAAAGGGAGGGCCCCTACGAGCAGTACTTC.

This chain connects TRBV7-3 to TRBJ2-3; weak D call: TRBD2 (5 bases). CDR3 length: 11 amino acids. The germline V gene encodes CDR1 SGHTA and CDR2 FQGTGA. Trimming stripped 8 bases from V and 6 bases from J, with 9 bases between. CDR3: CASGSGDTQYF. The CDR3 nucleotides are TGTGCCAGCGGGAGTGGGGATACGCAGTATTTT.

The chain employs TRBV6-5 and TRBJ2-7; no firm D call. With 3 bases removed from V and 3 bases from J, the gap between germline ends came to 12 bases. CDR1 is MNHEY and CDR2 is SVGAGI in the germline V gene. The CDR3 runs 14 residues. The CDR3 loop reads CASSYGPYNYEQYF. In DNA, the CDR3 is TGTGCCAGCAGTTATGGGCCTTATAACTACGAGCAGTACTTC.

In its sample, this clone was seen a few times. The chain has TRBV5-1 and TRBJ2-3; D is possibly TRBD2 (5 bases). The CDR3 loop spans 17 amino acids. The germline gives CDR1 SGHRS, CDR2 YFSETQ. V shed 4 bases and J shed 6 bases, with 24 bases lying between them. The CDR3 is CASSPVSAGSTGDTQYF. The CDR3 nucleotides read TGCGCCAGCAGCCCGGTTAGTGCAGGCAGTACGGGGGATACGCAGTATTTT. Combining the CDR3 with reference TRBV5-1 and TRBJ2-3 gives the whole variable domain KAGVTQTPRYLIKTRGQQVTLSCSPISGHRSVSWYQQTPGQGLQFLFEYFSETQRNKGNFPGRFSGRQFSNSRSEMNVSTLELGDSALYLCASSPVSAGSTGDTQYFGPGTRLTVL.

The chain employs TRBV7-9 and TRBJ2-7; the match to TRBD1 covers 10 bases. V was pared by 4 bases and J by 5 bases, with 11 bases of the junction left unmatched. CDR3 length: 16 amino acids. CDR1 and CDR2 from the germline V gene are SEHNR and FQNEAQ (reference sequence). The CDR3 DNA follows: TGTGCCAGCAGCTCGAAGACCGGGACAGGGGCAAACGAGCAGTACTTC. This codes for CASSSKTGTGANEQYF.

V usage is TRBV19 and J usage is TRBJ2-3; 7 nucleotides line up with TRBD2. V shed 9 bases, J shed 0 bases, and the junction held 12 bases outside the gene matches. Germline V gene data show CDR1 as LNHDA and CDR2 as SQIVND (reference sequence). This CDR3 has 16 residues. The CDR3 is CARIFGGRVSTDTQYF. The DNA of the CDR3 is TGTGCCAGGATCTTCGGCGGGAGAGTTAGCACAGATACGCAGTATTTT.

The chain employs TRBV3-1 (or the pseudogene TRBV3-2) and TRBJ1-3; 7 bases are shared with TRBD1. Germline V gene lookup returns CDR1 LGHDT and CDR2 YNNKEL (reference sequence). This CDR3 spans 16 amino acids. After removal of 4 bases from V and 0 bases from J, the junction contained 6 bases not matched to a gene. For the CDR3, the DNA is TGTGCCAGCAGCCTCACGACAGGGAGCTCTGGAAACACCATATATTTT. It yields the protein CASSLTTGSSGNTIYF.